Listed below are T cell receptor beta chains from one sample, sequenced in a study of read filtering for tumor transcriptome and immune sequencing. TCRdb called the reads again in MiXCR, with one record for every CDR3 protein. Here the sample spans around 130,000 distinct CDR3 sequences, about 12% being singletons. Material for sequencing was a population of CD138-negative cells sorted from bone marrow. Receptor source: a donor aged 40 or over with multiple myeloma. The CDR3 runs from the conserved cysteine through the conserved F or W. A D gene is named only where the DNA matches it firmly.

>TRBD1|TRBJ1-1|TRBV9
CASSIGTGRTEAFF
>NA|TRBJ2-7|TRBV7-9
CASSRPGSGLYEQYF
>TRBD2|TRBJ2-2|TRBV7-2
CASSRSPRGGRGAGELFF
>TRBD2|TRBJ2-1|TRBV5-1
CASSMRRLLAGGVINDEQFF
>TRBD1|TRBJ1-1|TRBV2
CASRLRQGMNTEAFF
>NA|TRBJ1-2|TRBV18
CASSPLQEPYGYTF
>NA|TRBJ1-5|TRBV3-1
CASSLDRREPQHF
>TRBD1|TRBJ2-3|TRBV12-3/TRBV12-4
CASSLRGQVSTDTQYF
>NA|TRBJ1-2|TRBV13
CASSLRVNYGYTF
>NA|TRBJ2-1|TRBV6-5
CASSWTATSYNEQFF
>NA|TRBJ2-7|TRBV27
CTSSRFRGPGRYEQYF
>NA|TRBJ1-2|TRBV29-1
CSVARNYGYTF
>NA|TRBJ2-1|TRBV19
CASSITGGNEQFF
>NA|TRBJ2-7|TRBV20-1
CSAREQGSSYEQYF
>NA|TRBJ1-5|TRBV10-3
CAISAAGESNQPQHF
>NA|TRBJ1-2|TRBV3-1
CASSLGHYGYTF
>NA|TRBJ2-2|TRBV7-9
CASEDRENTGELFF
>TRBD1|TRBJ2-7|TRBV29-1
CSVEIVQGVYEQYF
>TRBD1|TRBJ1-1|TRBV12-5
CASGSGQGMNTEAFF
>NA|TRBJ2-2|TRBV7-9
CASHWTANTGELFF
>TRBD2|TRBJ2-1|TRBV20-1
CSLYTGTSLLRGEQFF
>NA|TRBJ1-4|TRBV5-6
CASTTGRLNEKLFF
>NA|TRBJ2-3|TRBV4-1
CASSQQRPSTDTQYF
>TRBD2|TRBJ2-5|TRBV29-1
CSERSGTQETQYF
>NA|TRBJ2-1|TRBV4-1
CASSQVLGDSGYSYNEQFF
>TRBD2|TRBJ2-7|TRBV2
CASNSGTSSYEQYF
>NA|TRBJ2-1|TRBV12-3/TRBV12-4
CASSLAGAGEQFF
>TRBD1|TRBJ2-7|TRBV11-2
CASGSTGGKVYEQYF
>NA|TRBJ2-2|TRBV5-1
CASSLGRTAYAGELFF
>NA|TRBJ2-3|TRBV7-9
CASSFLPSPSTDTQYF
>TRBD2|TRBJ2-1|TRBV15
CATSREVAGNSEQFF
>TRBD1|TRBJ2-1|TRBV7-8
CASSSPGTGVSNEQFF